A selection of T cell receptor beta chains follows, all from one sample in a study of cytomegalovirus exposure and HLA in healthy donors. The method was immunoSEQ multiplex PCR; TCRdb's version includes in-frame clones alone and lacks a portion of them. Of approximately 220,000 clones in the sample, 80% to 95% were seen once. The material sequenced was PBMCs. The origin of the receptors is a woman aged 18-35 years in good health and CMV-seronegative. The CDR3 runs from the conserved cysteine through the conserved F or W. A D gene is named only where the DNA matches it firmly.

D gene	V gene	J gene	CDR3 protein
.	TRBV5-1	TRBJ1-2	CASSSVESFSYGYTF
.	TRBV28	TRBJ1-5	CASSFLVSRPQHF
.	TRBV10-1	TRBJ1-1	CASRADRNTEAFF
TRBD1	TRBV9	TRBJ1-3	CASSMDRGGRNTIYF
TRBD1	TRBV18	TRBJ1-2	CASSPLQGASGYTF
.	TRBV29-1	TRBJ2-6	CSVQYQGSGANVLTF
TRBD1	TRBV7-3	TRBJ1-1	CASSLAGGTGIKGPEAFF
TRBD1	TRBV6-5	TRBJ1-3	CASRRDRPSGNTIYF
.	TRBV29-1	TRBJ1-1	CSVEGDTEAFF
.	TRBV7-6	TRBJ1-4	CASSSKERANEKLFF
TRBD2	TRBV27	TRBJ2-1	CASSLLRQAGGAEQFF